Below, 26 T cell receptor beta chains from the same sample are listed, as sequenced in a study of ipilimumab plus nivolumab after autologous stem cell transplantation (dated by TCRdb to 2020 to 2023). To prepare the library, the immunoSEQ multiplex PCR assay was applied. TCRdb limited this immuneACCESS table to in-frame rearrangements with V and J called. A share of clones is missing; checked studies link under half to unresolved V genes, and the rest is unexplained. This sample holds around 15,000 clones; around 81% were observed only once. 20% to 25% of the sample is in the top ten clones. The material sequenced was PBMCs, taken in a trial of ipilimumab plus nivolumab as post-transplant consolidation. Receptors were obtained from a male donor with diffuse large B-cell lymphoma.

V and J are TRBV28 and TRBJ1-2, with 10 bases lining up with TRBD1. The V segment lost 8 bases and the J segment 4 bases; nucleotides outside the gene matches: 7. Germline V gene sequence: CDR1 MDHEN, CDR2 SYDVKM. CDR3 length: 14 residues. The CDR3, as DNA: TGTGCCAGCTGCGACAGGGGGCGCTTCTATGGCTACACCTTC. Translated: CASCDRGRFYGYTF.

Of note for this clone: Distinct nucleotide sequences in the sample also encode this CDR3. The rearrangement links TRBV6-1 to TRBJ2-7; 12 bases fit TRBD2. Germline loops: CDR1 MNHNS, CDR2 SASEGT. The CDR3 spans 15 residues. J was trimmed by 1 base and V by 2 bases; bases with no gene match: 0. The CDR3 reads CASSELAGGSYEQYF. The CDR3 coding sequence is TGTGCCAGCAGTGAACTAGCGGGGGGGTCCTACGAGCAGTACTTC.

The chain couples TRBV28 to TRBJ2-1; D is undetermined. CDR1 is MDHEN and CDR2 is SYDVKM in the germline V gene. The ends were cut back, 8 bases at V and 4 bases at J, with 9 bases in the middle. The CDR3 runs to 12 residues. Here the CDR3 DNA reads TGTGCCAGCGGAACAGTGTACAATGAGCAGTTCTTC. Translated, it gives CASGTVYNEQFF.

CDR3 sequence reads: CASSRPGVMNTEAFF. The CDR3 nucleotides are TGTGCCAGCAGTAGGCCGGGTGTCATGAACACTGAAGCTTTCTTT. The chain has TRBV6-5 and TRBJ1-1; no clear D gene. Trimming stripped 5 bases from V and 0 bases from J, with 13 bases between. This CDR3 has 15 amino acids. The germline CDR1 and CDR2 sequences are MNHEY and SVGAGI.

This chain uses TRBV19 with TRBJ1-6, with a weak D call TRBD1 (5 bases). V lost 6 bases and J 1 base, leaving 7 bases between the germline ends. The germline CDR1 and CDR2 sequences are LNHDA and SQIVND (reference sequence). There are 14 residues in the CDR3. The CDR3 nucleotides are TGTGCCAGTAGAGAGGGGTCCTATAATTCACCCCTCCACTTT. Protein product: CASREGSYNSPLHF.

J is TRBJ1-5 and V is TRBV18; D possibly corresponds to TRBD1 (6 bases). The CDR3 runs 16 residues. Germline-derived CDR1 and CDR2 are KGHSH and LQKENI. V lost 2 bases and J lost 4, with 15 bases in between. CDR3 coding DNA: TGTGCCAGCTCACCAATACGGACAGAAAGAAATCAGCCCCAGCATTTT. This translates into CASSPIRTERNQPQHF.

The V gene is TRBV5-1, the J gene TRBJ2-7; 7 nucleotides agree with TRBD2. With V trimmed by 4 bases and J by 0 bases, 4 bases remained unmatched. Germline V gene lookup returns CDR1 SGHRS and CDR2 YFSETQ. The CDR3 is 14 residues long. The CDR3 loop is CASSPRGVSYEQYF. The CDR3, as DNA: TGCGCCAGCAGCCCCCGGGGGGTCTCCTACGAGCAGTACTTC.

The chain couples TRBV5-4 to TRBJ1-2; TRBD1 is a possible D gene (6 bases). V shed 5 bases and J shed 7 bases, with 18 bases lying between them. CDR1 SGHNT and CDR2 YYREEE come from the germline V gene (reference sequence). CDR3 length: 14 amino acids. In nucleotides, the CDR3 is TGTGCCAGCAGTTCCGGCAGGGGAGTTGGTGGCTACACCTTC. Translation: CASSSGRGVGGYTF. The variable domain in full, with the rest retrieved from reference TRBV5-4 and TRBJ1-2, is ETGVTQSPTHLIKTRGQQVTLRCSSQSGHNTVSWYQQALGQGPQFIFQYYREEENGRGNFPPRFSGLQFPNYSSELNVNALELDDSALYLCASSSGRGVGGYTFGSGTRLTVV.

The chain couples TRBV5-4 to TRBJ2-7; 12 bases are a match to TRBD2. Trimming removed 1 base from V and 7 bases from J; junction bases left unmatched: 9. The CDR3 is 16 residues long. Germline-derived CDR1 and CDR2 are SGHNT and YYREEE (reference sequence). CDR3 DNA sequence: TGTGCCAGCAGCTTGACTAGCGGGGGGACCGGGGTAGAGCAGTACTTC. Amino acid sequence: CASSLTSGGTGVEQYF.

This clone was detected once. The chain recombines TRBV4-1 with TRBJ2-2; 7 bases align to TRBD1. There are 17 residues in the CDR3. CDR1 and CDR2 (germline): MGHRA, YSYEKL. The junction had 8 bases not matched to a gene; V was cut back by 4 bases and J by 0 bases. CDR3 nucleotides: TGCGCCAGCAGCCCAGGGACAGCCTCTTCGAACACCGGGGAGCTGTTTTTT. Amino acid sequence: CASSPGTASSNTGELFF.

This clone was seen a few times. V is TRBV13 and J is TRBJ2-2; D possibly corresponds to TRBD2 (5 bases). The CDR3 runs 14 residues. Per germline, CDR1 PRHDT and CDR2 FYEKMQ (reference sequence). V was trimmed by 3 bases and J by 9 bases, leaving 14 bases between them. CDR3 in DNA: TGTGCCAGCAGCTTTCAAGGGAGTTTCAGGGAGCTGTTTTTT. It codes for CASSFQGSFRELFF.

This chain joins TRBV9 and TRBJ2-2; the D gene could be TRBD1 or TRBD2 (5 bases each). CDR1 SGDLS and CDR2 YYNGEE come from the germline V gene. Trimming left V 6 bases short and J 3 bases short, with 18 bases between. The CDR3 runs to 16 residues. The CDR3 protein is CASKGQGVGDTGELFF. CDR3 coding DNA: TGTGCCAGCAAGGGGCAGGGAGTAGGGGACACCGGGGAGCTGTTTTTT.

This clone was seen once. CDR3: CATRQGPYEQYF. In nucleotides, the CDR3 is TGTGCCACAAGACAGGGCCCCTACGAGCAGTACTTC. The chain uses TRBV10-3 and TRBJ2-7; 7 bases line up with TRBD1. Germline values: CDR1 ENHRY, CDR2 SYGVKD. J lost 2 bases, V lost 10 bases, and 5 bases had no gene match. There are 12 residues in the CDR3.

The chain recombines TRBV19 with TRBJ1-5; a possible D gene is TRBD1 (5 bases). Germline V CDR1 and CDR2: LNHDA, SQIVND (reference sequence). This CDR3 has 17 amino acids. V gave up 3 bases and J gave up 4 bases, with 19 bases separating them. CDR3 bases: TGTGCCAGTAGTATTTCTCGGGGCCTCTTGTCTAATCAGCCCCAGCATTTT. This translates into CASSISRGLLSNQPQHF.

V and J are TRBV2 and TRBJ2-5; 9 bases are a match to TRBD2. Per germline, CDR1 SNHLY and CDR2 FYNNEI. This CDR3 is 13 amino acids long. Germline trimming cut 4 bases from V and 4 bases from J; bases unmatched to any gene: 1. The CDR3 sequence is CASSGLAAETQYF. The CDR3 region has the DNA TGTGCCAGCAGTGGACTAGCGGCAGAGACCCAGTACTTC.

V and J are TRBV21-1 and TRBJ2-7. TRBV21-1 is a known pseudogene. CDR3 length equals 12 residues. The CDR3 loop reads CASSNESYEQYF. CDR3 DNA: TGTGCCAGCAGCAATGAATCCTACGAGCAGTACTTC.

The chain recombines TRBV7-9 with TRBJ2-7; D is uncertain. From germline, CDR1 is SEHNR and CDR2 FQNEAQ (reference sequence). The V end was cut by 3 bases, the J end by 8 bases, with 14 bases between. CDR3 length: 13 residues. The CDR3 protein is CASSFTVPAQQYF. The CDR3 DNA reads as TGTGCCAGCAGCTTTACCGTACCTGCACAGCAGTACTTC.

Judged by abundance, this clone is medium-sized. J is TRBJ1-1 and V is TRBV2, with D uncertain. Germline CDR1 reads SNHLY; CDR2 reads FYNNEI. This CDR3 contains 13 residues. The V end lost 8 bases, the J end lost 11 bases, and 21 bases lay between the germline ends. CDR3 DNA: TGTGCCAGCCTAGCGACCAACCTAGGTTCTGCTTTCTTT. Its translation is CASLATNLGSAFF.

In this sample, this clone turned up a few times. In DNA form, the CDR3 reads TGTGCCAGCAGTTCCCGGGACAGGGGCCTCGATGAGCAGTTCTTC. Its translation: CASSSRDRGLDEQFF. The gene calls are TRBV6-1 and TRBJ2-1; 10 bases are a match to TRBD1. This CDR3 has 15 amino acids. The germline gives CDR1 MNHNS, CDR2 SASEGT. V was clipped by 5 bases and J by 8 bases; unmatched bases: 9.

The chain is built from TRBV19 and TRBJ1-2; 7 nucleotides agree with TRBD1. The CDR3 has 13 residues. V lost 4 bases and J lost 4; bases outside the gene matches: 3. In germline, CDR1 is LNHDA, CDR2 SQIVND (reference sequence). The CDR3 reads CASSKTGSYGYTF. The CDR3 bases are TGTGCCAGTAGTAAGACAGGGAGCTATGGCTACACCTTC.

This chain joins TRBV10-3 and TRBJ2-1, with D uncertain. This CDR3 spans 12 amino acids. Germline assignment: CDR1 ENHRY and CDR2 SYGVKD. Trimming removed 5 bases at V and 5 bases at J, with 7 bases between. CDR3 loop: CAISPNHNEQFF. The CDR3 DNA reads as TGTGCCATCAGTCCTAACCACAATGAGCAGTTCTTC.

The chain combines TRBV2 with TRBJ2-7; 8 nucleotides align to TRBD1. The germline gives CDR1 SNHLY, CDR2 FYNNEI. The CDR3 contains 14 residues. V trimming: 4 bases; J trimming: 5 bases; junction bases outside the gene matches: 7. The CDR3 protein is CASSADRVNNEQYF. The CDR3 nucleotides are TGTGCCAGCAGTGCGGACAGGGTTAATAACGAGCAGTACTTC. Drawing the rest from reference TRBV2 and TRBJ2-7, the complete variable domain is EPEVTQTPSHQVTQMGQEVILRCVPISNHLYFYWYRQILGQKVEFLVSFYNNEISEKSEIFDDQFSVERPDGSNFTLKIRSTKLEDSAMYFCASSADRVNNEQYFGPGTRLTVT.

V is TRBV14 and J is TRBJ2-7; D is perhaps TRBD2 (5 bases). Trimming removed 1 base from V and 5 bases from J, with 15 bases in between. The CDR3 loop spans 15 amino acids. In germline, CDR1 is SGHDN, CDR2 FVKESK. The CDR3 loop is CASSQGGLSKNEQYF. The CDR3 DNA reads as TGTGCCAGCAGCCAAGGCGGGCTCTCAAAGAACGAGCAGTACTTC.

The V call is TRBV9, the J call TRBJ1-1; 8 bases are a match to TRBD1. This CDR3 has 15 residues. Germline assignment: CDR1 SGDLS and CDR2 YYNGEE. J gave up 1 base and V 3 bases, and 5 bases lay outside the gene matches. CDR3 nucleotides: TGTGCCAGCAGCGCCCAAGGACAGGGGAACACTGAAGCTTTCTTT. Protein product: CASSAQGQGNTEAFF.

A few counts support this clone. This rearrangement joins TRBV4-3 to TRBJ2-7; D is perhaps TRBD1 (6 bases). V lost 1 base to trimming and J lost 2 bases, with 12 bases between them. Germline V CDR1 and CDR2: LGHNA, YSLEER. This CDR3 has 15 amino acids. The CDR3 nucleotides read TGCGCCAGCAGCCAAGTATGGGACACTACCTACGAGCAGTACTTC. Residues: CASSQVWDTTYEQYF.

This clone was counted a single time. The genes are TRBV5-4 and TRBJ2-3; 8 bases are shared with TRBD2. The CDR3 is 15 residues long. Germline CDR1 reads SGHNT; CDR2 reads YYREEE (reference sequence). V shed 2 bases and J 3 bases; nucleotides not matched to a gene: 5. CDR3 sequence: CASSFLVAGTDTQYF. The CDR3 nucleotides are TGTGCCAGCAGCTTTTTGGTAGCGGGGACAGATACGCAGTATTTT.